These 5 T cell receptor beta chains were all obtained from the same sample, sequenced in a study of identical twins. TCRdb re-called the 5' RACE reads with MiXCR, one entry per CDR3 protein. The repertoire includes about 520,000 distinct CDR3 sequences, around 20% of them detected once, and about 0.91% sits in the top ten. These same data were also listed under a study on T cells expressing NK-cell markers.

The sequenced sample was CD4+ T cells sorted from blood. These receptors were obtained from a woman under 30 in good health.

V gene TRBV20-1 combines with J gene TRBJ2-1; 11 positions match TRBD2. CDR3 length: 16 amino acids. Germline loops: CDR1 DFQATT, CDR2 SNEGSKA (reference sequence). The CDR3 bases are TGCAGCACTAGCGGGAGTTTTCCACGGACCTACAATGAGCAGTTCTTC. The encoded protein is CSTSGSFPRTYNEQFF.

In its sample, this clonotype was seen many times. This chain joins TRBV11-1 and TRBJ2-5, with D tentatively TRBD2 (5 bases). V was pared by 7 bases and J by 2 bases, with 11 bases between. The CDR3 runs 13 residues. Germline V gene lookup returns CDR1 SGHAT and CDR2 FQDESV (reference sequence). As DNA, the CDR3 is TGTGCCAGCACTCCGGGAAATCAAGAGACCCAGTACTTC. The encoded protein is CASTPGNQETQYF.

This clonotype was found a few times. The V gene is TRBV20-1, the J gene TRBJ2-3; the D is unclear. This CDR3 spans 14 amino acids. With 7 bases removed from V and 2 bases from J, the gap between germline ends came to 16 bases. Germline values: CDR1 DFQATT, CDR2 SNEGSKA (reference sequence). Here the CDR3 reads CSGIDGGVTDTQYF. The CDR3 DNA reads TGCAGTGGGATTGATGGCGGAGTCACAGATACGCAGTATTTT.

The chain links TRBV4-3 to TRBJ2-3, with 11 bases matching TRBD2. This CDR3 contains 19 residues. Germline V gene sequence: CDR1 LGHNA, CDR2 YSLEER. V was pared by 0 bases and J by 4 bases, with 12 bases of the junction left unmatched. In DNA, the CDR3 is TGCGCCAGCAGCCAAGAAAGCGGTGGGGCTAGCGGGAGGTCAGATACGCAGTATTTT. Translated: CASSQESGGASGRSDTQYF.

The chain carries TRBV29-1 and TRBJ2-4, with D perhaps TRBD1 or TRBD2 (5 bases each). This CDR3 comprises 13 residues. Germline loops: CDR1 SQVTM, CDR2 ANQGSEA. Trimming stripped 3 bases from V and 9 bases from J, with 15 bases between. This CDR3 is CSVDSGARSIQYF. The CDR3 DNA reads TGCAGCGTTGATTCCGGGGCCCGGAGCATTCAGTACTTC.